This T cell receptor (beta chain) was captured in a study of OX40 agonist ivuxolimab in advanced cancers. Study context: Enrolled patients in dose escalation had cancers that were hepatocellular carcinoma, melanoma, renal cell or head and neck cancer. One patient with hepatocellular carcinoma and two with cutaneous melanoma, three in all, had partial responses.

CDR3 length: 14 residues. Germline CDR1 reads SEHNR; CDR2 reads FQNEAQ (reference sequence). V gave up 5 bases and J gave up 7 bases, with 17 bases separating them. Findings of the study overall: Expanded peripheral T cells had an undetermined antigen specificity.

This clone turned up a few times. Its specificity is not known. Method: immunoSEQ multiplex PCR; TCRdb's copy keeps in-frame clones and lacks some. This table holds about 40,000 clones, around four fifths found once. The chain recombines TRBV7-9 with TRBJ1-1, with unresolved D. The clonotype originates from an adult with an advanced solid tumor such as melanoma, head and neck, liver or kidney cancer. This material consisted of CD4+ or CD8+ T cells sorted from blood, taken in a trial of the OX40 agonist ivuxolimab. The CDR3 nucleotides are TGTGCCAGCAGCAGGACGACGTCACTCCGTGAAGCTTTCTTT. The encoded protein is CASSRTTSLREAFF.